This TCR beta chain originates from a study of Graves' ophthalmopathy and Graves' hyperthyroidism. Overall study results and limits: Most thyroid clonotypes with frequency above 0.001 were detected in blood too.

V was shortened by 7 bases and J by 1 base, with 10 bases between the two germline ends. The germline V gene encodes CDR1 LNHNV and CDR2 YYDKDF (reference sequence). There are 13 residues in the CDR3. Using RNA transcripts, the TCR beta CDR3 regions were amplified. First-round RT-PCR employed HTBI primers, with a second-round multiplex PCR after it. MiXCR, applied by TCRdb to the multiplex PCR reads, yields one record per CDR3 protein. The data hold more than 1,000,000 distinct CDR3 sequences, with 35% to 40% observed a single time. This clonotype was picked up many times. Its cognate antigen is unknown.

The material sequenced was peripheral blood or thyroid tissue (not recorded which). The J gene is TRBJ1-1, the V gene TRBV15; D may be TRBD1 (5 bases). This TCR was recovered from an adult man with Graves' hyperthyroidism. Written as DNA, the CDR3 is TGTGCCACCACCACGGGGGAGAACACTGAAGCTTTCTTT. This gives the protein CATTTGENTEAFF.